The source of this T cell receptor (beta chain) is a study of blood T cell repertoires in COVID-19 (dated by TCRdb to 2019 to 2021). For the wider study: Samples from collaborators originated in the United States, Italy and Spain and spanned both the acute and convalescent phases of COVID-19. The material from the prospective study consisted of cDNA or gDNA derived from T cells, B-cell-depleted T cells, or PBMCs. The dataset comprised deeply sampled blood TCRbeta repertoires from subjects exposed to, actively infected with, or recovered from COVID-19. The repertoires were made available in a free public database intended to serve as a resource for research on the immune response to SARS-CoV-2. The samples were drawn from two sources: the first 160 participants of the ongoing ImmuneRACE study, and 1,254 subjects contributed by 6 global collaborators. The sample metadata nearly always contained a de-identified subject ID, COVID-19 status, age in years and sex. HLA class I and class II types, where available, came from metadata supplied by the sample provider rather than from assay-based typing.

Here is what the overall study found, with its caveats: The quantity of clinical and demographic metadata differed by source and by participant and was supplied without curation.

This clone was counted between two and nine times. Its target antigen remains unknown. Base qualities were left out, and no much larger clone turns up one base away. TCRbeta CDR3 regions were amplified from genomic DNA using the immunoSEQ Assay, a bias-controlled multiplex PCR. Regarding the original processing steps: The number of nucleated cells in each sample was estimated from the amplification of reference gene primers within the assay. Sequence reads were collapsed and filtered to measure the absolute abundance of every unique TCRbeta CDR3 rearrangement. Productive Simpson clonality was computed per sample as the square root of Simpson's diversity index over productive rearrangements. Imported from immuneACCESS, the table was reduced by TCRdb to in-frame sequences with V and J called. These copies leave out some clones; in studies compared against another copy, an unresolved V gene accounts for under half, and the cause of the remainder is not known. D and trimming come from the DNA, and the V and J calls and clone size come from that table. This sample gives some 66,000 clones in total; around 76% of them show up just once. Around half of the sample lies in the top ten.

Via the germline V gene (reference sequence), CDR1 is GTSNPN and CDR2 SVGIG. V is shortened by 0 bases, J by 4 bases, and the region joining them spans 9 bases. Taken from cysteine to phenylalanine, the CDR3 has 13 residues. Kept here is only the CDR3 DNA, which spans 39 bases and is read in frame from base 1. The collaborating institutions used their own protocols to collect whole blood in K2EDTA tubes. For TCRbeta analysis, collaborator samples were shipped as frozen whole blood, as isolated PBMCs, or as DNA extracted from either sample type. This clonotype originated in a woman older than 75 with acute or convalescent COVID-19. Sequencing was done on a sample of peripheral blood. The chain was built from TRBV30 and TRBJ1-2; a confident D gene designation cannot be given. The bases are TGTGCCTGGAGTGTACTGCCTCTCTATGGCTACACCTTC. Its coded protein is CAWSVLPLYGYTF.